This T cell receptor beta chain was documented in a study of OX40 agonist ivuxolimab in advanced cancers. Overall study: The drug used for patients, ivuxolimab, was an agonistic anti-OX40 (CD134) antibody. The dose-escalation group included hepatocellular carcinoma, melanoma, renal cell carcinoma and head and neck cancer.

The protocol was immunoSEQ multiplex PCR, while the TCRdb copy is restricted to in-frame clones and leaves out a portion. The table shows 48,000 or so clones, with about 88% occurring only once. Trimming took 2 bases from V and 4 from J; bases not matched to a gene: 5. The CDR3 spans 16 residues. CDR1 and CDR2 from the germline V gene are SGHVS and FQNEAQ. The specimen comprised CD4+ or CD8+ T cells sorted from blood, sampled in a trial of the OX40 agonist ivuxolimab. The clonotype was recovered from an adult with an advanced solid tumor such as melanoma, head and neck, liver or kidney cancer. V is TRBV7-8 and J is TRBJ1-5; 10 nucleotides line up with TRBD1. In DNA, the CDR3 is TGTGCCAGCAGCTTACGGGACAGGGGCGGGAATCAGCCCCAGCATTTT. Protein: CASSLRDRGGNQPQHF.